This T cell receptor beta chain comes out of a study of identical twins. Study-wide findings and caveats: Out-of-frame TCR alpha sharing observed in monozygotic twins exceeded model estimates. Conclusions were drawn cross-sectionally by statistical analysis, without following the same donors.

Unique molecular identifiers were in the cDNA, with template-switch universal primer binding. TCRdb re-analysed the 5' RACE reads in MiXCR, keeping a single row per CDR3 protein. The sample lists more than 350,000 distinct CDR3 sequences, roughly 9% occurring once. Only healthy Caucasians were enrolled as donors. As to this clonotype: Its target is unknown.

The sequenced material came from naive T cells sorted from blood. The sequence was obtained from a woman in her forties or fifties in good health.

The CDR3 sequence is CASRDGRLSSPLHF. DNA for the CDR3: TGTGCCAGCAGGGACGGCCGTTTGAGTTCACCCCTCCACTTT. This chain uses TRBV2 with TRBJ1-6, with D hard to call. This CDR3 region has 14 residues. CDR1 and CDR2 (germline): SNHLY, FYNNEI. The germline V and J ends were trimmed by 6 bases and 9 bases, with 15 bases remaining between them.